The 28 T cell receptor beta chains given below trace back to one sample, sequenced in a study of cytomegalovirus exposure and HLA in healthy donors. PCR amplification relied on 60 Vbeta primers (plus 13 Jbeta primers). Some clones are missing from TCRdb's copy, which holds only in-frame ones; the method was immunoSEQ multiplex PCR. This table holds 90,000 to 120,000 clones, around 82% found once. Sequencing was carried out using PBMCs. Receptor source: a woman in her forties or fifties in good health and CMV-seropositive.

As DNA, the CDR3 is TGTGCCAGCAGCGTAGGGGGGGGGATGGGCACTGAAGCTTTCTTT. Its translation is CASSVGGGMGTEAFF. J is TRBJ1-1 and V is TRBV9; D is perhaps TRBD1 (5 bases). V was pared by 0 bases and J by 4 bases, with 13 bases between. The CDR3 sequence is 15 residues long. Germline V gene lookup returns CDR1 SGDLS and CDR2 YYNGEE.

The chain couples TRBV6-1 to TRBJ2-1; 13 bases are a match to TRBD2. The CDR3 totals 15 residues. Germline loops: CDR1 MNHNS, CDR2 SASEGT. Unmatched junction bases numbered 4, after V lost 1 base and J lost 10 bases. CDR3 nucleotides: TGTGCCAGCAGTGAAGTACTAGCGGGAGGGGTAGAGCAGTTCTTC. Translating gives CASSEVLAGGVEQFF.

The chain recombines TRBV7-9 with TRBJ2-6, with 8 bases identical to TRBD1. This CDR3 comprises 18 residues. The germline V gene encodes CDR1 SEHNR and CDR2 FQNEAQ (reference sequence). The V and J ends lost 1 base and 0 bases, in that order; junction bases with no gene match: 5. CDR3 in amino acids: CASSLVGRGPSGANVLTF. The DNA for the CDR3 is TGTGCCAGCAGCTTAGTGGGCAGGGGGCCCTCTGGGGCCAACGTCCTGACTTTC.

This chain connects TRBV7-9 to TRBJ2-1; 11 positions match TRBD2. Germline lookup yields CDR1 SEHNR and CDR2 FQNEAQ (reference sequence). Trimming took 3 bases from V and 1 from J; bases not matched to a gene: 8. This CDR3 contains 18 residues. The CDR3 nucleotides are TGTGCCAGCAGCTTCCTTTATAGCGGGGGGGGGTCCTACAATGAGCAGTTCTTC. Its protein product is CASSFLYSGGGSYNEQFF.

The rearrangement uses TRBV30 and TRBJ1-2, with TRBD1 matching 7 bases. The ends lost 0 bases at V and 6 bases at J; junction bases unmatched: 4. The germline V gene encodes CDR1 GTSNPN and CDR2 SVGIG (reference sequence). The CDR3 runs to 13 residues. In DNA form, the CDR3 reads TGTGCCTGGAGTGTACGCAGGGGGGATGGCTACACCTTC. As protein: CAWSVRRGDGYTF.

This chain links TRBV27 with TRBJ2-2; 7 bases line up with TRBD2. CDR1 and CDR2 (germline): MNHEY, SMNVEV (reference sequence). The J segment lost 4 bases and the V segment lost 5 bases, leaving 4 bases of the junction unmatched. The CDR3 has 14 residues. DNA of the CDR3: TGTGCCAGCAGTGGGACGGGGGGCACCGGGGAGCTGTTTTTT. Translation: CASSGTGGTGELFF.

This clone occurred once. The chain employs TRBV5-1 and TRBJ2-3, with D possibly being TRBD1 (6 bases). Germline assignment: CDR1 SGHRS and CDR2 YFSETQ. The V and J ends lost 1 base and 1 base respectively, with 10 bases between them. The CDR3 contains 15 residues. The CDR3 bases are TGCGCCAGCAGCTTGAACAGGGTGGGCACAGATACGCAGTATTTT. It yields the protein CASSLNRVGTDTQYF.

This chain joins TRBV18 and TRBJ1-2; the match to TRBD1 covers 9 bases. Germline V gives CDR1 KGHSH, CDR2 LQKENI. Trimming at V came to 0 bases and at J to 3 bases, leaving 8 bases not matched to a gene. The CDR3 extends over 17 amino acids. The CDR3 region is CASSPPRDRAIDYGYTF. CDR3 nucleotides: TGTGCCAGCTCACCACCGCGGGACAGGGCAATAGACTATGGCTACACCTTC.

The V gene is TRBV2, the J gene TRBJ1-5; 7 nucleotides agree with TRBD1. Germline values: CDR1 SNHLY, CDR2 FYNNEI. The CDR3 consists of 15 residues. V lost 4 bases to trimming and J lost 1 base; unmatched junction nucleotides: 4. CDR3 protein: CASSGQGWSNQPQHF. The CDR3 DNA is TGTGCCAGCAGTGGACAGGGATGGAGCAATCAGCCCCAGCATTTT.

The chain carries TRBV7-6 and TRBJ1-6; 9 nucleotides agree with TRBD1. The CDR3 runs to 14 residues. Trimming at V came to 5 bases and at J to 9 bases, leaving 5 bases not matched to a gene. Germline CDR1 SGHVS, CDR2 FNYEAQ. Written as DNA, the CDR3 is TGTGCCAGCAGCCAGGGACAGGGAGGTTCACCCCTCCACTTT. Its translation: CASSQGQGGSPLHF.

V usage is TRBV6-5 and J usage is TRBJ2-7; TRBD1 aligns across 9 bases. CDR1 MNHEY and CDR2 SVGAGI come from the germline V gene. V was pared by 8 bases and J by 4 bases, with 9 bases of the junction left unmatched. CDR3 length: 14 amino acids. CDR3: CASGRDRVRYEQYF. The CDR3 coding sequence is TGTGCCAGCGGCCGGGACAGGGTGAGGTACGAGCAGTACTTC.

This clone was seen just once. J is TRBJ1-5 and V is TRBV15; TRBD1 matches 7 bases. CDR3 size: 15 residues. CDR1 and CDR2 (germline): LNHNV, YYDKDF (reference sequence). V was clipped by 0 bases and J by 7 bases; unmatched bases: 6. CDR3 DNA sequence: TGTGCCACCAGCAGAGATAGGGGGCGGGGACAGCCCCAGCATTTT. Its translation is CATSRDRGRGQPQHF. Looking up the rest from reference TRBV15 and TRBJ1-5 gives the full variable domain: DAMVIQNPRYQVTQFGKPVTLSCSQTLNHNVMYWYQQKSSQAPKLLFHYYDKDFNNEADTPDNFQSRRPNTSFCFLDIRSPGLGDTAMYLCATSRDRGRGQPQHFGDGTRLSIL.

The CDR3: CASSYIGQKDNEQFF. The CDR3, as DNA: TGTGCCAGCAGCTATATCGGACAGAAAGACAATGAGCAGTTCTTC. The rearrangement uses TRBV4-2 and TRBJ2-1; tentatively, D is TRBD1 (6 bases). V shed 5 bases and J shed 5 bases, with 16 bases lying between them. The CDR3 consists of 15 residues. Germline lookup yields CDR1 LGHNA and CDR2 YNFKEQ.

The V gene is TRBV4-1, the J gene TRBJ1-3; D uncertain. CDR3 length: 17 residues. Trimming shortened V by 0 bases and J by 4 bases, and 16 bases separated the two germline ends. CDR1 and CDR2 from the germline V gene are MGHRA and YSYEKL. CDR3 sequence (DNA): TGCGCCAGCAGCCAAGATCGAGGAGTGTTGTGGGGAAACACCATATATTTT. Protein product: CASSQDRGVLWGNTIYF.

The rearrangement joins TRBV11-2 to TRBJ2-7; D may be TRBD2 (6 bases). This CDR3 contains 11 residues. Germline CDR1 reads SGHAT; CDR2 reads FQNNGV. Trimming pared 8 bases from V and 7 bases from J, leaving 12 bases between. CDR3 sequence (DNA): TGTGCCAGCGGGACTTTACGGGAGCAGTACTTC. It yields the protein CASGTLREQYF.

The chain combines TRBV2 with TRBJ2-7; tentative D call: TRBD2 (6 bases). The CDR3 is 14 residues long. Trimming removed 0 bases from V and 6 bases from J, with 12 bases in between. CDR1 and CDR2 (germline): SNHLY, FYNNEI. The CDR3 DNA sequence: TGTGCCAGCAGTGAAGCTCGGCAGGGACTCGAGCAGTACTTC. This encodes CASSEARQGLEQYF.

As DNA, the CDR3 is TGTGCCAGCGACCCAAGCCAGGGGTTTTATGGCTACACCTTC. This sequence encodes CASDPSQGFYGYTF. The rearrangement links TRBV2 to TRBJ1-2; D perhaps matches TRBD1 (6 bases). Trimming left V 8 bases short and J 5 bases short, with 18 bases between. From germline, CDR1 is SNHLY and CDR2 FYNNEI. The CDR3 covers 14 residues. Complete variable domain (other parts from reference TRBV2 and TRBJ1-2): EPEVTQTPSHQVTQMGQEVILRCVPISNHLYFYWYRQILGQKVEFLVSFYNNEISEKSEIFDDQFSVERPDGSNFTLKIRSTKLEDSAMYFCASDPSQGFYGYTFGSGTRLTVV.

The gene calls are TRBV5-1 and TRBJ2-7; possibly TRBD2 for D (5 bases). There are 15 residues in the CDR3. CDR1 and CDR2 from the germline V gene are SGHRS and YFSETQ. V lost 4 bases to trimming and J lost 4 bases, with 18 bases between them. CDR3 nucleotide sequence: TGCGCCAGCAGCCTTAACGGGGTGTCGACATACGAGCAGTACTTC. Translation gives CASSLNGVSTYEQYF.

This chain's CDR3 is CASSLEFWDRVGDGNQPQHF. As DNA, the CDR3 is TGTGCCAGCAGCTTAGAATTTTGGGACAGGGTAGGGGACGGCAATCAGCCCCAGCATTTT. The chain recombines TRBV11-2 with TRBJ1-5; 9 nucleotides agree with TRBD1. CDR3 size: 20 residues. Looked up from germline, CDR1 is SGHAT and CDR2 is FQNNGV. J lost 2 bases, V lost 0 bases, and 14 bases had no gene match.

The CDR3 nucleotides are TGCGCCAGCGGCCAGGGCGCCACTGAAGCTTTCTTT. The encoded protein is CASGQGATEAFF. This chain joins TRBV10-2 and TRBJ1-1; D possibly corresponds to TRBD1 (5 bases). Deletions cut 8 bases from V and 4 bases from J, with 11 bases between. The length of the CDR3 is 12 residues. Per the germline V gene, CDR1 is WSHSY and CDR2 is SAAADI.

The genes are TRBV2 and TRBJ1-5; D possibly corresponds to TRBD1 (6 bases). The CDR3 is 15 amino acids. V was cut by 8 bases and J by 3 bases, with 17 bases left in between. From germline, CDR1 is SNHLY and CDR2 FYNNEI. This chain's CDR3 is CASSSEGQNNQPQHF. The CDR3 bases are TGTGCCAGCTCCTCCGAGGGACAAAACAATCAGCCCCAGCATTTT.

This clone appeared a few times. Other DNA variants within this sample encode the same CDR3. This rearrangement joins TRBV27 to TRBJ1-5; tentatively, D is TRBD1 (6 bases). The germline gives CDR1 MNHEY, CDR2 SMNVEV (reference sequence). The length of the CDR3 is 14 residues. Between the trimmed V and J ends, which lost 5 bases and 3 bases, there was a span of 11 bases. The CDR3 loop reads CASSPTGYNQPQHF. CDR3 bases: TGTGCCAGCAGTCCAACAGGGTACAATCAGCCCCAGCATTTT.

CDR3: CASSGGGAYGYTF. CDR3 in DNA: TGTGCCAGCAGCGGCGGGGGAGCCTATGGCTACACCTTC. The chain carries TRBV6-1 and TRBJ1-2, with D tentatively TRBD1 (5 bases). CDR3 length: 13 amino acids. Looked up from germline, CDR1 is MNHNS and CDR2 is SASEGT. With 6 bases removed from V and 4 bases from J, the gap between germline ends came to 12 bases.

Only a few counts were recorded for this clone. V usage is TRBV7-9 and J usage is TRBJ2-1, with D perhaps matching TRBD2 (5 bases). The CDR3 loop spans 15 amino acids. Trimming shortened V by 5 bases and J by 7 bases, and 18 bases separated the two germline ends. Looked up from germline, CDR1 is SEHNR and CDR2 is FQNEAQ (reference sequence). CDR3: CASSPTDRRANEQFF. CDR3 nucleotide sequence: TGTGCCAGCAGCCCGACTGACCGGCGGGCGAATGAGCAGTTCTTC.

The V gene is TRBV4-2, the J gene TRBJ2-1, with 9 bases fitting TRBD2. The CDR3 consists of 15 residues. The V segment lost 3 bases and the J segment 9 bases; nucleotides outside the gene matches: 9. The germline V gene has CDR1 LGHNA and CDR2 YNFKEQ. The CDR3 loop reads CASSHLAGTEREQFF. The CDR3 coding sequence is TGTGCCAGCAGCCATCTAGCGGGGACAGAACGTGAGCAGTTCTTC.

The chain links TRBV15 to TRBJ1-5; 8 nucleotides align to TRBD1. V was clipped by 5 bases and J by 6 bases; unmatched bases: 12. Germline CDR1 LNHNV, CDR2 YYDKDF (reference sequence). The CDR3 sequence is 16 residues long. This CDR3 is CATSQLQTGGSQPQHF. CDR3 sequence (DNA): TGTGCCACCAGCCAATTGCAAACAGGGGGGAGTCAGCCCCAGCATTTT.

V is TRBV7-8 and J is TRBJ2-5, with 11 bases aligning to TRBD2. The CDR3 has 16 amino acids. J was trimmed by 1 base and V by 4 bases; bases with no gene match: 5. The germline gives CDR1 SGHVS, CDR2 FQNEAQ. The CDR3 sequence is CASSSLAGAIQETQYF. The CDR3 nucleotides read TGTGCCAGCAGCTCACTAGCGGGGGCCATCCAAGAGACCCAGTACTTC.

This clone was seen a few times. The rearrangement uses TRBV6-5 and TRBJ1-6, with D hard to call. CDR3 length equals 15 residues. Germline-derived CDR1 and CDR2 are MNHEY and SVGAGI. V lost 0 bases and J 7 bases, leaving 10 bases between the germline ends. The DNA of the CDR3 is TGTGCCAGCAGTTACTCGACACAGCAGAATTCACCCCTCCACTTT. Its protein is CASSYSTQQNSPLHF.